This T cell receptor (beta chain) is from a study of spatial heterogeneity in lung cancer. Time point: sample taken at primary tumor resection. In TCRdb, the 5' RACE reads were re-called with MiXCR into one record per CDR3 protein. Among about 5,700 distinct CDR3 sequences listed, around 5.3% were seen once. Trimming stripped 7 bases from V and 0 bases from J, with 13 bases between. The germline V gene has CDR1 ENHRY and CDR2 SYGVKD. This CDR3 is built from 16 residues. This clonotype was detected only a few times. This TCR derives from a female donor with early-stage non-small cell lung cancer. The rearrangement uses TRBV10-3 and TRBJ2-6; D unclear. The material was normal lung tissue next to the tumor, obtained at surgery. The CDR3 protein is CAINRTPNSGANVLTF. As DNA, the CDR3 is TGTGCCATCAATCGGACCCCTAACTCTGGGGCCAACGTCCTGACTTTC.